The clone carrying this T cell receptor beta chain was seen a few times. Its matching antigen is unknown. The data were obtained in a study of early T cells in non-severe SARS-CoV-2 infection. Turning to the study itself: Bulk RNA isolated from unsorted whole blood underwent sequencing; chains were not paired. General study results and limits: Database matching using VDJdb favored anti-spike CD8 responses, with private and CD4 specificities left missing.

Attachment of unique molecular identifiers was made to individual cDNA molecules. TCRdb independently ran MiXCR on the 5' RACE reads; one entry per CDR3 protein. This sample has around 80,000 distinct CDR3 sequences, with about 10% found just once. This specimen consisted of whole blood, obtained at baseline. This sequence was found in an adult who was a healthcare worker with PCR-confirmed SARS-CoV-2 infection or an uninfected control (not recorded which).

CDR3 in amino acids: CASSSELAGGGEQFF. CDR3 DNA sequence: TGTGCCAGCAGCTCCGAGCTAGCGGGAGGTGGGGAGCAGTTCTTC. The chain uses TRBV7-2 and TRBJ2-1; 11 bases are a match to TRBD2. Germline V lookup: CDR1 SGHTA, CDR2 FQGNSA. The J segment lost 10 bases and the V segment lost 4 bases, leaving 9 bases of the junction unmatched. The CDR3 runs 15 residues.